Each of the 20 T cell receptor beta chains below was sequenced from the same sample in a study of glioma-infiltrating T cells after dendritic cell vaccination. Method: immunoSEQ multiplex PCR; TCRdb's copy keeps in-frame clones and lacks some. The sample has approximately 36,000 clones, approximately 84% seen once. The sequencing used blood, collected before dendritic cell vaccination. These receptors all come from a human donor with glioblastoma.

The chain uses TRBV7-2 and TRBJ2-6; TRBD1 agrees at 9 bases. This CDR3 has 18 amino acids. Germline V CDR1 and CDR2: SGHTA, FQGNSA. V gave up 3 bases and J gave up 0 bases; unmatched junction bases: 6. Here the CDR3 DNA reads TGTGCCAGCAGCTTTACCGGGACAGGGACCTCTGGGGCCAACGTCCTGACTTTC. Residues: CASSFTGTGTSGANVLTF. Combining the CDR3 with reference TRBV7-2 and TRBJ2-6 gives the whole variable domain GAGVSQSPSNKVTEKGKDVELRCDPISGHTALYWYRQSLGQGLEFLIYFQGNSAPDKSGLPSDRFSAERTGGSVSTLTIQRTQQEDSAVYLCASSFTGTGTSGANVLTFGAGSRLTVL.

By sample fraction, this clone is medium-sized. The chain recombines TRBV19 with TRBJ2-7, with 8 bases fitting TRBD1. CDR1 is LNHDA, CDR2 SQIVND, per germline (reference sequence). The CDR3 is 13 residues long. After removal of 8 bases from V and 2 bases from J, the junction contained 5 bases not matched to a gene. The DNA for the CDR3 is TGTGCCAGTGCCTGGACAGGGACCTACGAGCAGTACTTC. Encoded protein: CASAWTGTYEQYF. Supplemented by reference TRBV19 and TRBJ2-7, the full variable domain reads DGGITQSPKYLFRKEGQNVTLSCEQNLNHDAMYWYRQDPGQGLRLIYYSQIVNDFQKGDIAEGYSVSREKKESFPLTVTSAQKNPTAFYLCASAWTGTYEQYFGPGTRLTVT.

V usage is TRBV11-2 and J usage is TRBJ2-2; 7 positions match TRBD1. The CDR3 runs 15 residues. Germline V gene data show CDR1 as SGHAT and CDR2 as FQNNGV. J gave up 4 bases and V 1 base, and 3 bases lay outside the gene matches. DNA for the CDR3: TGTGCCAGCAGCTTAGGGACAGGAGGCACCGGGGAGCTGTTTTTT. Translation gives CASSLGTGGTGELFF.

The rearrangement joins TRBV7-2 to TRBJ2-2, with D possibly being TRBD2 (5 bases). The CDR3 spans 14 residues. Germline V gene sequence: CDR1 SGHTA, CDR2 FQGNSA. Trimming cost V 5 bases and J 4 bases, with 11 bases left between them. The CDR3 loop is CASSVDFSTGELFF. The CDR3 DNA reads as TGTGCCAGCAGCGTGGACTTTTCCACCGGGGAGCTGTTTTTT.

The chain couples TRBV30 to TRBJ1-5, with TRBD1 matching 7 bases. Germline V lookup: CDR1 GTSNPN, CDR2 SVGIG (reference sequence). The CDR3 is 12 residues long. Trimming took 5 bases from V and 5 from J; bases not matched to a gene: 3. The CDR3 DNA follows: TGTGCCTGGGGTACAGGGGATCAGCCCCAGCATTTT. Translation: CAWGTGDQPQHF.

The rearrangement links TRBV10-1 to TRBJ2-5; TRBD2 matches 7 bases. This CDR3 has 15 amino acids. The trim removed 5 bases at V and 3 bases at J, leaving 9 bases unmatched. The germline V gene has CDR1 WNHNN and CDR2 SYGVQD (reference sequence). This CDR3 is CASSSERGAKETQYF. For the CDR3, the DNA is TGCGCCAGCAGTTCCGAGCGGGGAGCCAAAGAGACCCAGTACTTC.

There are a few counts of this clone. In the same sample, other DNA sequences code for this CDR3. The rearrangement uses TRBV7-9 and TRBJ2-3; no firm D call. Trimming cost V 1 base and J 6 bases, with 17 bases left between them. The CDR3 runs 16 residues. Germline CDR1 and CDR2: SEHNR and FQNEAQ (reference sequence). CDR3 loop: CASSLGLVLYGDTQYF. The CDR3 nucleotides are TGTGCCAGCAGCTTAGGATTAGTCCTATACGGGGATACGCAGTATTTT.

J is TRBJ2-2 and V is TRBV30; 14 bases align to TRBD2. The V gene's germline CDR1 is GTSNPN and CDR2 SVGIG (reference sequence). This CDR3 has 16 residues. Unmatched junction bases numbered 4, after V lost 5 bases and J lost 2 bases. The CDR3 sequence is CAWGLAGGLNTGELFF. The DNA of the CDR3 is TGTGCCTGGGGACTAGCGGGGGGCCTAAACACCGGGGAGCTGTTTTTT.

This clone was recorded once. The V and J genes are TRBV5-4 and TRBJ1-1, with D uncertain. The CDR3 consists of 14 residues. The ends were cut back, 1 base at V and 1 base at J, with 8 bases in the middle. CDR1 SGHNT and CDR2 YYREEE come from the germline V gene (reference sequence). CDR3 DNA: TGTGCCAGCAGCTTGAGATCAGGGAACACTGAAGCTTTCTTT. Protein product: CASSLRSGNTEAFF.

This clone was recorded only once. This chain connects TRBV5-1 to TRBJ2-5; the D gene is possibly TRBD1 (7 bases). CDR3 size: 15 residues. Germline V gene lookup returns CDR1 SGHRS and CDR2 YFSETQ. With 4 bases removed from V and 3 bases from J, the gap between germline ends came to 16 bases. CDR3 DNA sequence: TGCGCCAGCAGCCCACCCCGGGGGACAGAAGAGACCCAGTACTTC. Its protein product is CASSPPRGTEETQYF.

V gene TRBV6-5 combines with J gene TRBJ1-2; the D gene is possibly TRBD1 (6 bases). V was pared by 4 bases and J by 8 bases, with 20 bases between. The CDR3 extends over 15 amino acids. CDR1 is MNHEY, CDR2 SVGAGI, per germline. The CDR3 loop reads CASSSSPRGAKGYTF. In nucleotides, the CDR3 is TGTGCCAGCAGTTCCTCCCCTCGGGGGGCGAAGGGCTACACCTTC.

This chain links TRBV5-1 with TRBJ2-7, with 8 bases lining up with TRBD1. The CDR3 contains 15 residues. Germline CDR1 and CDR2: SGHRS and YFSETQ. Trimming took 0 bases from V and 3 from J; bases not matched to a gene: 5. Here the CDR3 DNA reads TGCGCCAGCAGCTTGGGTGCAGGGGGCAGCTACGAGCAGTACTTC. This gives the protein CASSLGAGGSYEQYF.

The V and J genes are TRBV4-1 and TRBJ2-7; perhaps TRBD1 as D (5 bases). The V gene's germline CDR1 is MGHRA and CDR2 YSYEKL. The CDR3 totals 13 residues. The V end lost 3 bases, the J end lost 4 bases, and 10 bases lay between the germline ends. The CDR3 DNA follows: TGCGCCAGCAGCCAGATGACAGCGTACGAGCAGTACTTC. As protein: CASSQMTAYEQYF.

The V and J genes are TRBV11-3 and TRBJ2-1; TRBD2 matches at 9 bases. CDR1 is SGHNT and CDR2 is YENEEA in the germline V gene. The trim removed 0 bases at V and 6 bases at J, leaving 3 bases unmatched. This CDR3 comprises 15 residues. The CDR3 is CASSLDGGGVNEQFF. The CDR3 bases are TGTGCCAGCAGCTTAGATGGCGGGGGGGTCAATGAGCAGTTCTTC.

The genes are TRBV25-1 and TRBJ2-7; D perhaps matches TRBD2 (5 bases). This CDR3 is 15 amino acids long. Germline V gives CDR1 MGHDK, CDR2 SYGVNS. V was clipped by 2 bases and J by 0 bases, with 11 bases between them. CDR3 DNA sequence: TGTGCCAGCAGTGAAAAGGAGGTTTTCTCCTACGAGCAGTACTTC. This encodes CASSEKEVFSYEQYF.

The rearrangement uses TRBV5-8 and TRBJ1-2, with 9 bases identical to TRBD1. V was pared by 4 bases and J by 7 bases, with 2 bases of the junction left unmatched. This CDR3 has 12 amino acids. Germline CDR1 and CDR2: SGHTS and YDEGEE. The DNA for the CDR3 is TGTGCCAGCAGCCCGGACAGGGGTGGCTACACCTTC. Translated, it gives CASSPDRGGYTF.

The CDR3: CASSLGQGFSQPQHF. CDR3 DNA: TGTGCCAGCAGCTTAGGCCAGGGGTTCAGTCAGCCCCAGCATTTT. This chain joins TRBV7-9 and TRBJ1-5; D may be TRBD1 (6 bases). This CDR3 is 15 amino acids long. The germline V and J ends were trimmed by 1 base and 6 bases, with 13 bases remaining between them. Germline V gives CDR1 SEHNR, CDR2 FQNEAQ (reference sequence). The full variable domain, in which reference TRBV7-9 and TRBJ1-5 provide the parts outside the CDR3, is DTGVSQNPRHKITKRGQNVTFRCDPISEHNRLYWYRQTLGQGPEFLTYFQNEAQLEKSRLLSDRFSAERPKGSFSTLEIQRTEQGDSAMYLCASSLGQGFSQPQHFGDGTRLSIL.

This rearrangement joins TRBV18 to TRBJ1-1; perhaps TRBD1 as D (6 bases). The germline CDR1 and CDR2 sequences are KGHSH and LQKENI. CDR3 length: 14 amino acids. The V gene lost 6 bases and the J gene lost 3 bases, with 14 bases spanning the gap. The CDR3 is CASSPQGSDTEAFF. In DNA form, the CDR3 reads TGTGCCAGCTCCCCCCAGGGGTCGGACACTGAAGCTTTCTTT.

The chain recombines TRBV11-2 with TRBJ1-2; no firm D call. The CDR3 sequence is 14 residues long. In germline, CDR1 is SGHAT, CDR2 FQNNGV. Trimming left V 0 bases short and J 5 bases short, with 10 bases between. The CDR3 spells CASSLEASVYGYTF. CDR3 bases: TGTGCCAGCAGCTTAGAGGCCAGTGTGTATGGCTACACCTTC.

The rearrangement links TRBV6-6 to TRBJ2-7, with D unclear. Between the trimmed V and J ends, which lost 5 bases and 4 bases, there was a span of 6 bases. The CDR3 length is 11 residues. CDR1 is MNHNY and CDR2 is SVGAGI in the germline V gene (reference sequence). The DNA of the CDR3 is TGTGCCAGCAGTCCCCGTTACGAGCAGTACTTC. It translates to CASSPRYEQYF.